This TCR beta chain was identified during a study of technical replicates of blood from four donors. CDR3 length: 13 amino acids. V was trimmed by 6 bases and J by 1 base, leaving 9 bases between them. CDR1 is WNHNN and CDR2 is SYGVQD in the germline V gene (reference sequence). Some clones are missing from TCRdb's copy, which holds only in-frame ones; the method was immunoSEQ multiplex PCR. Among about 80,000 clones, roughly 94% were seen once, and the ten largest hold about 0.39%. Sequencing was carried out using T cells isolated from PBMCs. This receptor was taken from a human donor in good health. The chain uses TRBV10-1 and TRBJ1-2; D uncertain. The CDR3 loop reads CASSPDYNYGYTF. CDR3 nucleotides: TGCGCCAGCAGCCCTGACTATAACTATGGCTACACCTTC.